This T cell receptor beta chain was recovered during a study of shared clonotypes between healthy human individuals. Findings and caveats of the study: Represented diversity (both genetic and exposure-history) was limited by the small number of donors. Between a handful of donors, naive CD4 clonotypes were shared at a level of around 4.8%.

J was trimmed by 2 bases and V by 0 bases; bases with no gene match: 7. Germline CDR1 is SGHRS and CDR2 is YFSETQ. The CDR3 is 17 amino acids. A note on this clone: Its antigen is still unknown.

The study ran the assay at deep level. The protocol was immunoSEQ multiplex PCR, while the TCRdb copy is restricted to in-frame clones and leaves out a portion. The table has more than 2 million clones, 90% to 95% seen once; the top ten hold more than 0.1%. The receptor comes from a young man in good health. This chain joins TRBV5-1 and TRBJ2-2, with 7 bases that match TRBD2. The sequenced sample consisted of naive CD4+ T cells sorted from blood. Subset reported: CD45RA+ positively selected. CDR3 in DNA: TGCGCCAGCAGCTTGGGGGCTAGCGGAACTAACACCGGGGAGCTGTTTTTT. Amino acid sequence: CASSLGASGTNTGELFF.